Below, 9 T cell receptor beta chains from the same sample are listed, as sequenced in a study of radiation and T cells in renal cell carcinoma. Time point reported: baseline pretreatment blood. As for treatment: 15 Gy SBRT to primary tumor, nephrectomy 4 weeks later. TCRdb keeps only in-frame clones here, not all; method: immunoSEQ multiplex PCR. The sample has 100,000 or so clones; 86% are singletons. Sequencing used blood, obtained from a patient whose treatment included radiotherapy and nephrectomy. All receptors come from a man between 50 and 59 years old with renal cell carcinoma.

The chain employs TRBV4-3 and TRBJ2-2, with D perhaps given as TRBD1 or TRBD2 (5 bases each). Germline assignment: CDR1 LGHNA and CDR2 YSLEER. Trimming shortened V by 0 bases and J by 1 base, and 12 bases separated the two germline ends. This CDR3 contains 17 residues. This chain's CDR3 is CASSQDLGVVNTGELFF. CDR3 coding DNA: TGCGCCAGCAGCCAAGATTTGGGGGTGGTGAACACCGGGGAGCTGTTTTTT.

This chain links TRBV6-5 with TRBJ2-1, with D perhaps matching TRBD1 (5 bases). This CDR3 contains 13 residues. Germline CDR1 reads MNHEY; CDR2 reads SVGAGI. The ends were cut back, 2 bases at V and 8 bases at J, with 10 bases in the middle. The CDR3 coding sequence is TGTGCCAGCAGTTACACCGACAGCTATGAGCAGTTCTTC. It codes for CASSYTDSYEQFF.

The chain combines TRBV27 with TRBJ2-6; 11 bases align to TRBD2. The CDR3 length is 17 residues. V was clipped by 7 bases and J by 2 bases; unmatched bases: 7. CDR1 and CDR2 (germline): MNHEY, SMNVEV (reference sequence). CDR3 DNA: TGTGCCAGCACCCGACTAGCGGGATATACTGGGGCCAACGTCCTGACTTTC. This encodes CASTRLAGYTGANVLTF.

CDR3 in amino acids: CASSVGLAEAYNEQFF. The CDR3 DNA is TGTGCCAGCAGCGTAGGGTTAGCGGAGGCCTACAATGAGCAGTTCTTC. This chain connects TRBV9 to TRBJ2-1; TRBD2 is a possible D gene (6 bases). From germline, CDR1 is SGDLS and CDR2 YYNGEE. V was shortened by 0 bases and J by 2 bases, with 12 bases between the two germline ends. The CDR3 runs to 16 residues.

The chain recombines TRBV19 with TRBJ2-4; D possibly uses TRBD1 or TRBD2 (6 bases each). Between the trimmed V and J ends, which lost 8 bases and 3 bases, there was a span of 23 bases. The germline gives CDR1 LNHDA, CDR2 SQIVND (reference sequence). CDR3 length: 17 amino acids. The CDR3 DNA reads as TGTGCCAGTCCAAAGGGGGGTGTTCCGAGGTTCAAAAACATTCAGTACTTC. Translated, it gives CASPKGGVPRFKNIQYF.

J is TRBJ2-7 and V is TRBV27, with 7 bases fitting TRBD1. Trimming removed 5 bases from V and 3 bases from J; junction bases left unmatched: 1. This CDR3 contains 12 residues. Germline assignment: CDR1 MNHEY and CDR2 SMNVEV (reference sequence). CDR3 in DNA: TGTGCCAGCAGTCGACAGGGCTACGAGCAGTACTTC. This codes for CASSRQGYEQYF.

CDR3 bases: TGTGCCAGCAGCGGCCCGGGGACCAGAGGCACAGATACGCAGTATTTT. Protein product: CASSGPGTRGTDTQYF. This chain uses TRBV13 with TRBJ2-3; D is possibly TRBD1 or TRBD2 (5 bases each). The CDR3 runs to 16 residues. V was clipped by 5 bases and J by 1 base, with 16 bases between them. Germline CDR1 and CDR2: PRHDT and FYEKMQ (reference sequence).

The chain links TRBV5-1 to TRBJ2-7; 8 bases align to TRBD1. Unmatched junction bases numbered 6, after V lost 1 base and J lost 3 bases. The CDR3 is 15 residues long. Germline V CDR1 and CDR2: SGHRS, YFSETQ. CDR3 sequence reads: CASSLSQGAIYEQYF. The CDR3, as DNA: TGCGCCAGCAGCTTGTCGCAGGGGGCTATCTACGAGCAGTACTTC.

The rearrangement joins TRBV10-3 to TRBJ2-3; 9 nucleotides agree with TRBD2. This CDR3 spans 18 amino acids. The germline gives CDR1 ENHRY, CDR2 SYGVKD. J lost 5 bases, V lost 5 bases, and 17 bases had no gene match. The DNA of the CDR3 is TGTGCCATCAGTCCAGCGGGGGGACAACGTCCGGGTCGAGATACGCAGTATTTT. It codes for CAISPAGGQRPGRDTQYF.